The entry below gives a single T cell receptor beta chain sequence along with its context. Its antigen is still unknown. One base away there is no much larger clone; base qualities are not given. V is pruned by 5 bases and J by 7 bases, leaving 13 bases of the junction without a gene match. Its CDR3 holds 17 amino acids, cysteine through phenylalanine. The read is trimmed to its CDR3 DNA, 51 bases read in frame from base 1. Based on the germline V gene, the CDR1 and CDR2 sequences are SGHTA and FQGNSA. The data were taken from a study of shared clonotypes between healthy human individuals (dated by TCRdb to about 2020). In terms of the full investigation: The cohort included a few men and a couple of women between 18 and 49 years of age. To estimate repertoire size and how much clonotype sharing occurs between individuals, the study deeply sequenced the blood TCR repertoires of about 5 healthy adults. For each donor, CD4 naive and CD4 memory were each run on three plates, CD8 naive on two plates, and CD8 memory on one plate. Between about 0.94 and 8.9 billion PBMCs per donor were obtained by leukapheresis. Different laboratories and diverse techniques were used to prepare libraries and sequence TCR repertoires, to increase sequencing depth and limit assay-specific biases.

Overall study results and their limits: Compared with non-shared clonotypes, clonotypes shared by all four sorted-subset donors had higher generation probabilities. The genetic and exposure-history diversity represented was limited by the small number of donors. Even with the large sequencing depth, rarefaction of the sorted-subset datasets indicated that sequencing was incomplete. Roughly 5% of naive CD4, around 3.5% of naive CD8, about 2.4% of memory CD4, and 0.4% of memory CD8 clonotypes were shared across several donors. Naive subsets generally had larger estimated clonotype richness than memory subsets did. Based on pairwise subsampling, the degree of clonotype sharing among donors was expected to be affected by sequencing depth. Sampling was limited to blood, and TCR repertoires in tissue likely differ from TCR repertoires in blood.

The donors were healthy, HIV-negative adults with no recently reported acute infections or vaccinations. Only Caucasian adults living in Nashville, Tennessee, USA were represented among the donors. CD4+ T cells were enriched by magnetic negative selection, after which naive cells were positively selected on CD45RA and the negative fraction was taken as the memory subset. After blood collection by leukapheresis, PBMCs were isolated using Ficoll-Histopaque density gradient centrifugation and then cryopreserved in the vapor phase of liquid nitrogen. Analytical flow cytometry was used to check the purity and quantity of every magnetically sorted T cell population. Genomic DNA was isolated from every sorted fraction and measured by UV absorbance on a Nanodrop 2000c. Using the deep immunoSEQ assay, multiplex PCR amplified TCR CDR3 regions from genomic DNA. Extracted genomic DNA from each cell subset was distributed evenly across all wells of several immunoSEQ 96-well plates, and each plate was treated as a replicate. For sorted subsets, 200 to 250 ng of genomic DNA, equivalent to 25,000 to 30,000 T cell genomes, went into each replicate PCR. Purified libraries were quantified with a Qubit 3.0 fluorometer, sized on a Bioanalyzer 2100, and re-quantified with the KAPA Library Quantification kit. Every immunoSEQ 96-well plate was sequenced on a dedicated single-read 150-cycle Illumina NextSeq 550 flow cell. Per the authors' processing: Because the immunoSEQ output held only junctional sequences and lacked quality scores, the filtering could not match the filtering applied to full-length reads. Sequences were annotated with PyIR, a Python wrapper for IgBLAST v1.9, and V/J genes and CDR3 were assigned using IMGT germline references. Any read was removed if the V/J assignment was weak (E-value above 1e-6), the CDR3 was missing, or the read contained stop codons, out-of-frame junctions, or ambiguous translated residues. V3J clonotypes were defined as sequences sharing the same inferred V gene, J gene, and CDR3 amino acid sequence. Percentage overlap between repertoires was computed as shared unique clonotypes divided by the size of the smaller repertoire. Three approaches were used to assess repertoire richness: RTK rarefaction, the Chao1 estimator, and Recon v2.1 estimates of unobserved clonotypes. Generation probabilities for all TCRbeta clonotypes obtained by the gDNA method from four donors were computed using OLGA. What TCRdb holds here is the immuneACCESS table cut down to in-frame rearrangements. Part of the clones is not present; checked against another copy, under half of the missing clones reflect an unresolved V gene, and the others are unexplained. V and J calls plus clone size are reproduced from that table; the DNA served to infer D and trimming. The sample table shows about 1 million clones, and roughly 80% are seen once. The top ten constitute 1.2% to 1.5% of the sample.

The receptor chain draws on TRBV7-2 and TRBJ2-1, and 11 junctional nucleotides match TRBD2. Sequencing was done on a sample of memory CD4+ T cells sorted from blood. Taken with the paper, the label for cell subset or site translates to: CD45RA-negative fraction. The clonotype comes from a man aged 18 to 30 in good health. The CDR3 loop reads CASSIQTSGASGNEQFF. The DNA sequence is as follows: TGTGCCAGCAGCATTCAGACTAGCGGGGCCTCAGGGAATGAGCAGTTCTTC.